This T cell receptor (beta chain) was identified in a study of OX40 agonist ivuxolimab in advanced cancers. The CDR3 loop spans 12 amino acids. CDR1 and CDR2 from the germline V gene are SGHTS and YDEGEE. The ends were cut back, 0 bases at V and 6 bases at J, with 7 bases in the middle. Only in-frame clones appear in the TCRdb table, and some are missing; sequencing was by immunoSEQ multiplex PCR. The data show approximately 44,000 clones, 85% to 95% seen once. The genes are TRBV5-8 and TRBJ2-7; D is undetermined. Sequenced material: CD4+ or CD8+ T cells sorted from blood, taken in a trial of the OX40 agonist ivuxolimab. The sequence derives from an adult with an advanced solid tumor such as melanoma, head and neck, liver or kidney cancer. The CDR3, as DNA: TGTGCCAGCAGCTTGGGGGTGGTCGAGCAGTACTTC. Amino acid sequence: CASSLGVVEQYF.